This TCR beta chain was sequenced in a study of blood T cell repertoires in COVID-19. Study details: The analysed material was cDNA or gDNA that came from T cells, B-cell-depleted T cells, or PBMCs.

Original handling: Nucleated cell number was recorded as an estimate derived from reference gene primer amplification. Clones were read by immunoSEQ multiplex PCR, and TCRdb kept only the in-frame ones, dropping some. D and trimming come from the DNA, and the V and J calls and clone size come from that table. This sample carries 200,000 to 250,000 clones, roughly 88% of them seen once, and the ten largest clones take roughly 3.4%. Participants spanned ages about 18 to 90 years and resided in 20 to 30 US areas. Assignment of participants to cohorts was predicated upon participant-reported clinical history. The germline V gene has CDR1 LGHNA and CDR2 YNFKEQ. This CDR3 contains 15 residues. With 4 bases removed from V and 0 bases from J, the gap between germline ends came to 12 bases.

The specimen sequenced was PBMCs or T cells enriched from blood (not recorded which). The TCR was taken from a woman aged 40 to 50 with acute COVID-19. The chain is built from TRBV4-2 and TRBJ1-1; D is unresolved. The CDR3 nucleotides read TGTGCCAGCAGCCCTCCCAGTCCATTGAACACTGAAGCTTTCTTT. This sequence encodes CASSPPSPLNTEAFF.